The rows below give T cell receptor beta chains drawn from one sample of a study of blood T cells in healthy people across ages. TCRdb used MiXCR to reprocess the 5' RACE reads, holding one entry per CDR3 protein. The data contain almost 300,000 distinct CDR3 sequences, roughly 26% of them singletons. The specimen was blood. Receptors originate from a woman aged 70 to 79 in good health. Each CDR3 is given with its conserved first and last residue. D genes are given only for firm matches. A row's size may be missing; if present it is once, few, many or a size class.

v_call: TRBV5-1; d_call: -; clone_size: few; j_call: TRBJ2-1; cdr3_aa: CASSLGGGADNEQFF; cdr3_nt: TGCGCCAGCAGCTTGGGCGGCGGGGCTGACAATGAGCAGTTCTTC
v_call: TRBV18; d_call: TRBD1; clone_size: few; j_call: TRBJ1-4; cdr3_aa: CASSRTGTGGLDEKLFF; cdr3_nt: TGTGCCAGCTCACGAACCGGGACAGGGGGCCTCGATGAAAAACTGTTTTTT
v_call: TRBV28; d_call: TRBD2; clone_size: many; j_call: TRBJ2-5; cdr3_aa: CASSLGGGRAYQETQYF; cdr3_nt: TGTGCCAGCAGTTTAGGGGGCGGGAGGGCCTACCAAGAGACCCAGTACTTC
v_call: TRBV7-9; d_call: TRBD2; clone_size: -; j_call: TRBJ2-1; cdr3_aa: CASARMASGINEQFF; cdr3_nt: TGTGCCAGCGCTAGGATGGCTAGCGGGATAAATGAGCAGTTCTTC
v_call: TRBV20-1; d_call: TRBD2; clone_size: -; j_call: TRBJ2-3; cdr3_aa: CSASPEGTRKYF; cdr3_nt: TGCAGTGCTAGCCCCGAAGGGACTAGAAAGTATTTT
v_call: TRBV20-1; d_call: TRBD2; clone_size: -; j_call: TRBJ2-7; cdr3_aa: CSARAGSGDEQYF; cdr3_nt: TGCAGTGCTAGAGCGGGCAGCGGGGACGAGCAGTACTTC
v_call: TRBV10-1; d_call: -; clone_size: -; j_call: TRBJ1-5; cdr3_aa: CARIEQRYSNQPQHF; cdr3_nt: TGCGCCAGAATCGAACAGAGATATAGCAATCAGCCCCAGCATTTT
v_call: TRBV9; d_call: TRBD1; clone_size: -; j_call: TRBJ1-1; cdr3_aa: CASSPRRTGSTEAFF; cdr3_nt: TGTGCCAGCAGCCCCCGAAGGACAGGGAGCACTGAAGCTTTCTTT
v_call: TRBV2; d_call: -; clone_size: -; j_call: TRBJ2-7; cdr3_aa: CASSEMAGVHEQYF; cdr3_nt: TGTGCCAGCAGTGAGATGGCAGGGGTCCACGAGCAGTACTTC
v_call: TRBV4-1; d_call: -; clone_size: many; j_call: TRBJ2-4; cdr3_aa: CASSPGVRNIQYF; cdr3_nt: TGCGCCAGCAGCCCGGGGGTTAGGAACATTCAGTACTTC
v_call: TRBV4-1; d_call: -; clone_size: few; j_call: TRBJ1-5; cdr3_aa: CASSQVIGGGTQPQHF; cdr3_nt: TGCGCCAGCAGCCAAGTCATTGGCGGGGGGACCCAGCCCCAGCATTTT
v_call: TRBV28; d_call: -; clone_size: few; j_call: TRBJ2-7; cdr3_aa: CASQGGTGHYEQYF; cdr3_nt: TGTGCCAGCCAGGGGGGGACAGGTCACTACGAGCAGTACTTC
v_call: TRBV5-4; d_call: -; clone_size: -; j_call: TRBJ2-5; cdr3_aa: CASSLVVGEETQYF; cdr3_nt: TGTGCCAGCAGCTTGGTAGTGGGAGAAGAGACCCAGTACTTC
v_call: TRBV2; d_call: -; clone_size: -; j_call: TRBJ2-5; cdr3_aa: CASTGRDETQYF; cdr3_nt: TGTGCCAGCACAGGCAGGGATGAGACCCAGTACTTC
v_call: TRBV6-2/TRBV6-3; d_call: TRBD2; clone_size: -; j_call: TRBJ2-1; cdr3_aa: CASSYSTGLYSGRRGIEQFF; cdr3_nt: TGTGCCAGCAGTTACTCCACAGGGCTTTATAGCGGGAGGAGGGGGATTGAGCAGTTCTTC
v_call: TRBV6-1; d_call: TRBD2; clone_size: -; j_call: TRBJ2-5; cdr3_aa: CATQREKTQYF; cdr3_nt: TGTGCCACCCAGCGGGAGAAGACCCAGTACTTC
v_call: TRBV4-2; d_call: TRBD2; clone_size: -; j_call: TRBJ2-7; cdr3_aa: CASSFESSGSREQYF; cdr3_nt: TGTGCCAGCAGTTTCGAATCTAGCGGGAGTAGGGAGCAGTACTTC
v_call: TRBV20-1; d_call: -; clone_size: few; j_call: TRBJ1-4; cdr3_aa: CSARDLVSEKLFF; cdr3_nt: TGCAGTGCTAGAGATCTCGTCTCTGAAAAACTGTTTTTT
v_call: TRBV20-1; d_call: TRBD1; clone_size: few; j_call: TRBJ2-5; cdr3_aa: CSSIRDRPQETQYF; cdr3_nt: TGCAGTAGTATAAGGGACAGGCCCCAAGAGACCCAGTACTTC
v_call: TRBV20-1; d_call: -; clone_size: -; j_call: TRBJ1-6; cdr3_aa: CSAARQTPNSPLHF; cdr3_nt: TGCAGTGCTGCCCGACAGACACCAAATTCACCCCTCCACTTT
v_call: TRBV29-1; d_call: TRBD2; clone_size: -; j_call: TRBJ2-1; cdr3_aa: CSVEVASGISNEQFF; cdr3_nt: TGCAGCGTTGAAGTGGCTAGCGGGATTAGTAATGAGCAGTTCTTC
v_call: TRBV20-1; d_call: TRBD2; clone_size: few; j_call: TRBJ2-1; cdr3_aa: CSASAGDEKQFF; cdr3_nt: TGCAGTGCTAGTGCGGGGGACGAGAAGCAGTTCTTC
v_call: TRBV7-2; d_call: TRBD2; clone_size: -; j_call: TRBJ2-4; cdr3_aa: CASSAEGTSTSGWKNIQYF; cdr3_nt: TGTGCCAGCAGCGCAGAGGGGACTAGCACGTCGGGCTGGAAAAACATTCAGTACTTC
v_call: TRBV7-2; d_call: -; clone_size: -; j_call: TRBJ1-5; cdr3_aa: CASSFGGKQNQPQHF; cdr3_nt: TGTGCCAGCAGTTTTGGCGGGAAACAAAATCAGCCCCAGCATTTT
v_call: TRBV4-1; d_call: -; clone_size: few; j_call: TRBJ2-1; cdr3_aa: CASSQNNVEQFF; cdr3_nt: TGCGCCAGCAGCCAAAATAACGTGGAGCAGTTCTTC
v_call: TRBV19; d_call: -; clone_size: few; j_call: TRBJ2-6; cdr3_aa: CATGVSGANVLTF; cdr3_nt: TGTGCCACAGGGGTCTCTGGGGCCAACGTCCTGACTTTC
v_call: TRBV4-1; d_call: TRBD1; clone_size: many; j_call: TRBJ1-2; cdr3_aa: CASSHPGQGEYGYTF; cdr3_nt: TGCGCCAGCAGCCACCCCGGACAGGGGGAATATGGCTACACCTTC
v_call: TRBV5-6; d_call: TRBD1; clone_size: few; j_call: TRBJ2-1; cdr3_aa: CASSPGTGQNNEQFF; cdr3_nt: TGTGCCAGCAGCCCGGGGACAGGACAAAACAATGAGCAGTTCTTC
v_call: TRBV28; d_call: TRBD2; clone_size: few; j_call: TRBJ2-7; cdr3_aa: CASTKGLFGYEQYF; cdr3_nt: TGTGCCAGCACCAAGGGACTATTTGGTTACGAGCAGTACTTC
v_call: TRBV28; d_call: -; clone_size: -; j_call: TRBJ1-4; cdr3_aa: CASSSREKLFF; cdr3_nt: TGTGCCAGCAGTAGTCGTGAAAAACTGTTTTTT
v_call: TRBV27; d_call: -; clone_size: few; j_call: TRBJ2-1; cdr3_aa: CASRQTPYNEQFF; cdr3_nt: TGTGCCAGCCGGCAGACACCCTACAATGAGCAGTTCTTC
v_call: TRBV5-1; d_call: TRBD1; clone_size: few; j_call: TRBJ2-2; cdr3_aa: CASSFRTGTNTGELFF; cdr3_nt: TGCGCCAGCAGCTTTCGGACAGGAACCAACACCGGGGAGCTGTTTTTT
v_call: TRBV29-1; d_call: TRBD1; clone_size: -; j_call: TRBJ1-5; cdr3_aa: CSATDRVRNQPQHF; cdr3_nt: TGCAGCGCTACGGACAGGGTACGCAATCAGCCCCAGCATTTT
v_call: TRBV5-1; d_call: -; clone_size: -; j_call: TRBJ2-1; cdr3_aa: CASSLTSYEQFF; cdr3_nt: TGCGCCAGCAGCTTAACTAGCTATGAGCAGTTCTTC
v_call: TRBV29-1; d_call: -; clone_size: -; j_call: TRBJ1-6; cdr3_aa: CSVLQNPTYNSPLHF; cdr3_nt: TGCAGCGTCTTACAGAACCCGACCTATAATTCACCCCTCCACTTT
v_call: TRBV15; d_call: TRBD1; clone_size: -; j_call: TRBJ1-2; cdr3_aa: CATSRDATGGGYTF; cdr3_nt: TGTGCCACCAGCAGAGATGCGACAGGGGGTGGCTACACCTTC
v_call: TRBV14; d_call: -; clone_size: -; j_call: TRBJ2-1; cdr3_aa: CASSLSGRDLYNGQFF; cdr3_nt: TGTGCCAGCAGCCTCTCCGGCAGGGACCTCTACAATGGGCAGTTCTTC
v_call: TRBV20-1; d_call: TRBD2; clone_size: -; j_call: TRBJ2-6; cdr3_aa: CSATETSGHSGANVLTF; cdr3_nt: TGCAGTGCTACTGAGACTAGCGGACACTCTGGGGCCAACGTCCTGACTTTC
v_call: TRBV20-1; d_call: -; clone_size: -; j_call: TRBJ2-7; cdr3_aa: CSARASLDEQYF; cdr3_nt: TGCAGTGCTAGAGCAAGCCTAGACGAGCAGTACTTC
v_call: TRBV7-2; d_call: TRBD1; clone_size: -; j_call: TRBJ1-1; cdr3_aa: CASRNDRGLNTEAFF; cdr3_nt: TGTGCCAGCAGAAATGACAGGGGGTTGAACACTGAAGCTTTCTTT
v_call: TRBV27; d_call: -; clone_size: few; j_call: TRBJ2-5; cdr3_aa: CASSSRLVDISKETQYF; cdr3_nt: TGTGCCAGCAGTTCTCGACTAGTTGATATCTCGAAAGAGACCCAGTACTTC
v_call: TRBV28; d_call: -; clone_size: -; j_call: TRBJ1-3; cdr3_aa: CASRPAPRNTIYF; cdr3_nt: TGTGCCAGCAGACCCGCCCCCCGAAACACCATATATTTT
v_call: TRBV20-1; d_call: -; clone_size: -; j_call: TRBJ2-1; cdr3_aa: CSARQGVSVHNEQFF; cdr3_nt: TGCAGTGCTAGACAGGGCGTTAGCGTTCACAATGAGCAGTTCTTC
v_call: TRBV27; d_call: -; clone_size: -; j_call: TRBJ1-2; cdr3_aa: CASSLRMGDGYTF; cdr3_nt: TGTGCCAGCAGCTTACGGATGGGAGATGGCTACACCTTC
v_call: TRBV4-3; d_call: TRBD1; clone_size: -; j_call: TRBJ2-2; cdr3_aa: CASSQEVTGPTGELFF; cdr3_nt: TGCGCCAGCAGCCAAGAAGTGACAGGGCCCACCGGGGAGCTGTTTTTT
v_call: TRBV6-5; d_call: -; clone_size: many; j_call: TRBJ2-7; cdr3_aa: CASSSDAPYEQYF; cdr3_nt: TGTGCCAGCAGTTCGGATGCTCCTTACGAGCAGTACTTC
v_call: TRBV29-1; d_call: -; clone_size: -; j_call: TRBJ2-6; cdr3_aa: CSVEDGNGANVLTF; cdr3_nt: TGCAGCGTTGAAGATGGGAATGGGGCCAACGTCCTGACTTTC
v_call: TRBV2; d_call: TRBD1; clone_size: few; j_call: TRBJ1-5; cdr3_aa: CASSAGQEISNQPQHF; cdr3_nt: TGTGCCAGCAGCGCCGGACAGGAGATTAGCAATCAGCCCCAGCATTTT
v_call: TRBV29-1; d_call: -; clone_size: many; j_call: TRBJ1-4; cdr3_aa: CASNSGNEKLFF; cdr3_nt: TGCGCATCCAACTCGGGGAACGAAAAACTGTTTTTT
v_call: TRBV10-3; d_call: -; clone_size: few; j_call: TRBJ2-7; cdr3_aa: CATQGGTSRSYEQYF; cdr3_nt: TGTGCCACCCAAGGGGGGACTTCACGCTCCTACGAGCAGTACTTC
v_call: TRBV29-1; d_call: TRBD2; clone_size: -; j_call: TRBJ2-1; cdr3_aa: CSVEASGISNEQFF; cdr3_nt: TGCAGCGTTGAAGCTAGCGGGATTTCCAATGAGCAGTTCTTC
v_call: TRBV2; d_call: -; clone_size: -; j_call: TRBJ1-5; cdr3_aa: CASSLRAWQDQPQHF; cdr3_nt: TGTGCCAGCAGTTTGAGGGCATGGCAGGATCAGCCCCAGCATTTT
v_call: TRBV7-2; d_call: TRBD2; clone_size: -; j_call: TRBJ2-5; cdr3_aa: CASGSHSGRPQGTQYF; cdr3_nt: TGTGCCAGCGGCTCGCATAGCGGGAGGCCCCAAGGGACCCAGTACTTC
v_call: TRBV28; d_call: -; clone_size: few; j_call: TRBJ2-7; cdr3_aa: CATTREYEQYF; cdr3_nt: TGTGCCACAACCAGGGAGTACGAGCAGTACTTC
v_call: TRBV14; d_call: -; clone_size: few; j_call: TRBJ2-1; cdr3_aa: CASSQGYEQFF; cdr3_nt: TGTGCCAGCAGCCAAGGCTATGAGCAGTTCTTC